The sequence of this TCR beta chain was determined in a study of CD8+ T cells in alopecia areata. Whole-study findings and limits: TCR sharing was clearer in mice than between patients, perhaps partly owing to patient HLA diversity. Sequencing of scalp samples also captures resident alphabeta T cells of normal skin.

Isolation of CD4+ and CD8+ T cells from PBMCs was achieved by sorting. The V end lost 1 base, the J end lost 4 bases, and 11 bases lay between the germline ends. This CDR3 region has 15 residues. Germline-derived CDR1 and CDR2 are SGHVS and FQNEAQ. Extraction of RNA preceded its reverse transcription into cDNA, which served as the sequencing template. Profiled with immunoSEQ multiplex PCR; TCRdb holds only in-frame clones, not every one. The sample shows around 34,000 clones, roughly half of them seen only once. This clone was observed a few times. Its antigen remains unknown. The chain has TRBV7-8 and TRBJ2-1; TRBD2 might be the D (6 bases). The sample consisted of NKG2D-high CD8+ T cells sorted from blood. The receptor was isolated from a human donor with alopecia areata. The CDR3 is CASSLGRDPYNEQFF. DNA of the CDR3: TGTGCCAGCAGCTTAGGGCGGGACCCTTACAATGAGCAGTTCTTC.